These 18 T cell receptor beta chains share one sample of origin, sequenced in a study of high-grade serous ovarian cancer treatment subgroups. Tumor samples were taken before definitive surgery or chemotherapy. Some clones are missing from TCRdb's copy, which holds only in-frame ones; the method was immunoSEQ multiplex PCR. Here the sample spans about 18,000 clones, roughly 80% being singletons. Sequenced material: tumor tissue. Receptor source: a human donor with high-grade serous ovarian cancer.

V gene TRBV19 combines with J gene TRBJ2-5, with D possibly TRBD2 on 5 matching bases. The tail of the sequence fits TRBJ2-7 better, so the J call may be wrong. The CDR3 is 15 amino acids. CDR1 LNHDA and CDR2 SQIVND come from the germline V gene (reference sequence). In DNA, the CDR3 is TGTGCCAGTAGCCATACCCGGGCCGCGGGCTACGAGCAGTACTTC. Its protein is CASSHTRAAGYEQYF.

J is TRBJ2-2 and V is TRBV2, with 9 bases that match TRBD1. Trimming removed 7 bases from V and 2 bases from J; junction bases left unmatched: 5. CDR1 SNHLY and CDR2 FYNNEI come from the germline V gene. This CDR3 has 15 residues. The CDR3 spells CASTGQGINTGELFF. The DNA of the CDR3 is TGTGCCAGCACCGGACAGGGGATAAACACCGGGGAGCTGTTTTTT.

The chain links TRBV19 to TRBJ2-3; possibly TRBD2 for D (5 bases). Trimming cost V 6 bases and J 2 bases, with 12 bases left between them. Germline assignment: CDR1 LNHDA and CDR2 SQIVND (reference sequence). The CDR3 spans 14 residues. In DNA form, the CDR3 reads TGTGCCAGTAGCCCCCGGGATTACACAGATACGCAGTATTTT. This encodes CASSPRDYTDTQYF.

This clone was found a few times. This sequence joins TRBV5-8 and TRBJ1-2; D unclear. Germline values: CDR1 SGHTS, CDR2 YDEGEE. V was trimmed by 2 bases and J by 4 bases, leaving 6 bases between them. This CDR3 region has 12 residues. This CDR3 is CASSFTTYGYTF. The CDR3, as DNA: TGTGCCAGCAGCTTTACCACCTATGGCTACACCTTC.

On this clone itself: This sample also contains other DNA sequences that code for the same CDR3. The rearrangement uses TRBV7-3 and TRBJ1-5; no reliable D call. Trimming took 5 bases from V and 7 from J, leaving 12 bases between them. The germline CDR1 and CDR2 sequences are SGHTA and FQGTGA. This CDR3 has 13 residues. As DNA, the CDR3 is TGTGCCAGCAGCCTTTCGGGTGGGCAGCCCCAGCATTTT. Its protein is CASSLSGGQPQHF.

The chain joins TRBV6-6 to TRBJ2-1, with D maybe TRBD2 (6 bases). V was shortened by 6 bases and J by 1 base, with 13 bases between the two germline ends. This CDR3 spans 15 amino acids. Germline CDR1 MNHNY, CDR2 SVGAGI (reference sequence). Written as DNA, the CDR3 is TGTGCCAGCAGGCCCGGGACTCAGTCCTACAATGAGCAGTTCTTC. It codes for CASRPGTQSYNEQFF.

This clone has a handful of counts. The J gene is TRBJ2-7, the V gene TRBV5-1, with TRBD2 identical over 11 bases. The CDR3 runs to 16 residues. Germline assignment: CDR1 SGHRS and CDR2 YFSETQ. V trimming: 0 bases; J trimming: 5 bases; junction bases outside the gene matches: 7. CDR3 sequence reads: CASSLVVAGGHDEQYF. CDR3 nucleotide sequence: TGCGCCAGCAGCTTGGTGGTAGCGGGAGGGCACGACGAGCAGTACTTC.

This CDR3 is CASSQMTSGSTDTQYF. The CDR3 coding sequence is TGCGCCAGCAGCCAAATGACTAGCGGGAGCACAGATACGCAGTATTTT. V and J are TRBV4-3 and TRBJ2-3, with TRBD2 matching 10 bases. Germline CDR1 reads LGHNA; CDR2 reads YSLEER. The CDR3 consists of 16 residues. Trimming cost V 2 bases and J 0 bases; bases outside gene matches: 2.

Only one count was recorded for this clone. V gene TRBV7-8 combines with J gene TRBJ2-2, with 11 bases lining up with TRBD2. The V gene end was trimmed by 5 bases and the J gene end by 4 bases; junction bases not matched to a gene: 6. CDR3 size: 16 residues. In germline, CDR1 is SGHVS, CDR2 FQNEAQ. CDR3 residues: CASSPLAGGVTGELFF. CDR3 bases: TGTGCCAGCAGCCCATTAGCGGGAGGGGTCACCGGGGAGCTGTTTTTT.

The rearrangement joins TRBV19 to TRBJ1-5; the match to TRBD1 covers 7 bases. The germline V gene encodes CDR1 LNHDA and CDR2 SQIVND (reference sequence). V shed 8 bases, J shed 2 bases, and the junction held 12 bases outside the gene matches. The CDR3 extends over 16 amino acids. The CDR3 loop is CASRGRGLSGNQPQHF. CDR3 in DNA: TGTGCCAGTCGAGGAAGGGGGCTATCGGGCAATCAGCCCCAGCATTTT.

The chain joins TRBV28 to TRBJ2-1; TRBD1 matches 10 bases. CDR1 and CDR2 from the germline V gene are MDHEN and SYDVKM. The CDR3 is 13 amino acids. Here the CDR3 DNA reads TGTGTCTCTGGGACAGGGGTTTTGAATGAGCAGTTCTTC. The encoded protein is CVSGTGVLNEQFF.

The chain recombines TRBV30 with TRBJ1-4; no clear D. This CDR3 is 11 amino acids long. Trimming stripped 7 bases from V and 8 bases from J, with 11 bases between. Germline-derived CDR1 and CDR2 are GTSNPN and SVGIG (reference sequence). CDR3 sequence (DNA): TGTGCCTACCCCCGGGGAGAAAAACTGTTTTTT. Amino acid sequence: CAYPRGEKLFF.

V is TRBV9 and J is TRBJ2-1; 9 bases are shared with TRBD2. Germline CDR1 and CDR2: SGDLS and YYNGEE. The CDR3 is made up of 15 amino acids. The ends lost 0 bases at V and 5 bases at J; junction bases unmatched: 3. The CDR3, as DNA: TGTGCCAGCAGCGTAGGCGGGAGGGGCGACAATGAGCAGTTCTTC. It yields the protein CASSVGGRGDNEQFF.

The genes are TRBV28 and TRBJ1-4; possible D gene TRBD1, 6 bases. Germline CDR1 is MDHEN and CDR2 is SYDVKM. V lost 3 bases, J lost 7 bases, and 12 bases lay in between. This CDR3 has 14 residues. In DNA, the CDR3 is TGTGCCAGCAGTTTCCGGGGGCAGGCTGAAAAACTGTTTTTT. Translation gives CASSFRGQAEKLFF. The full variable domain, rest sourced from reference TRBV28 and TRBJ1-4, is DVKVTQSSRYLVKRTGEKVFLECVQDMDHENMFWYRQDPGLGLRLIYFSYDVKMKEKGDIPEGYSVSREKKERFSLILESASTNQTSMYLCASSFRGQAEKLFFGSGTQLSVL.

About this clone itself: One end of the junction fails to match germline, which may point to a read error. The rearrangement joins TRBV13 to TRBJ1-1, with 7 bases that match TRBD1. Germline V CDR1 and CDR2: PRHDT, FYEKMQ (reference sequence). This CDR3 is 14 amino acids long. The CDR3 loop is CAGRLQGMNTEAFF. DNA of the CDR3: TGTGCCGGCAGACTACAGGGGATGAACACTGAAGCTTTCTTT.

The chain's CDR3 is CAISGSRGEDTEAFF. CDR3 nucleotides: TGTGCCATCAGTGGGTCGCGAGGGGAGGACACTGAAGCTTTCTTT. The V and J genes are TRBV10-3 and TRBJ1-1; tentative D call: TRBD1 (5 bases). Looked up from germline, CDR1 is ENHRY and CDR2 is SYGVKD. Trimming removed 4 bases at V and 3 bases at J, with 15 bases between. The CDR3 has 15 amino acids.

The chain is built from TRBV9 and TRBJ1-2, with D tentatively TRBD1 (5 bases). Trimming cost V 3 bases and J 0 bases, with 21 bases left between them. This CDR3 has 18 residues. Germline V gene data show CDR1 as SGDLS and CDR2 as YYNGEE. Here the CDR3 DNA reads TGTGCCAGCAGCGCCGGGACGGCGGTTACCTCTTCTAACTATGGCTACACCTTC. Translating gives CASSAGTAVTSSNYGYTF.

The V and J genes are TRBV7-8 and TRBJ1-2; 10 bases match TRBD1. Per germline, CDR1 SGHVS and CDR2 FQNEAQ. This CDR3 spans 15 amino acids. J was trimmed by 2 bases and V by 5 bases; bases with no gene match: 5. The CDR3 here is CASSEAGQGNYGYTF. The CDR3, as DNA: TGTGCCAGCAGCGAGGCGGGACAGGGGAACTATGGCTACACCTTC.